The 28 T cell receptor beta chains given below trace back to one sample, sequenced in a study of T cells in Graves' hyperthyroidism and ophthalmopathy. Regions amplified from RNA transcripts were the TCR beta CDR3 regions. Primed by the HTBI set, a first-round RT-PCR was run on the TCR CDR3. In TCRdb, the multiplex PCR reads were re-called with MiXCR into one record per CDR3 protein. Counted here are some 300,000 distinct CDR3 sequences, around 20% occurring once; the ten biggest clones make up about 40%. Material: blood. All receptors derive from a man between 50 and 59 years old with Graves' ophthalmopathy.

This clonotype was seen repeatedly, ten times or more. The chain employs TRBV7-2 and TRBJ1-4; 11 bases are a match to TRBD1. V trimming: 2 bases; J trimming: 8 bases; junction bases outside the gene matches: 13. The CDR3 sequence is 18 residues long. Germline CDR1 and CDR2: SGHTA and FQGNSA. This CDR3 is CASSLTWDRGGSKEKLFF. The CDR3 nucleotides read TGTGCCAGCAGCTTAACCTGGGACAGGGGGGGGAGTAAGGAAAAACTGTTTTTT.

This clonotype was counted many times. V is TRBV20-1 and J is TRBJ2-1; D may be TRBD2 (6 bases). The germline V and J ends were trimmed by 2 bases and 5 bases, with 16 bases remaining between them. CDR3 length equals 15 residues. Germline V CDR1 and CDR2: DFQATT, SNEGSKA (reference sequence). CDR3 sequence (DNA): TGCAGTGCTAGACCACTAGCCCCTTTACACAATGAGCAGTTCTTC. This encodes CSARPLAPLHNEQFF.

A note on this clonotype: A single base separates this from a much larger clone, so it may be a read error. V usage is TRBV11-2 and J usage is TRBJ2-3, with D unclear. The germline V gene encodes CDR1 SGHAT and CDR2 FQNNGV. V shed 8 bases and J shed 0 bases, with 9 bases lying between them. This CDR3 has 13 amino acids. The CDR3 DNA follows: TGTGCCAGCGGCTCCTCGAGCACAGATACGCAGTATTTT. The encoded protein is CASGSSSTDTQYF.

In this sample, this clonotype turned up many times. The chain employs TRBV11-2 and TRBJ2-2; D unclear. Germline values: CDR1 SGHAT, CDR2 FQNNGV. The CDR3 has 14 residues. V lost 3 bases and J 4 bases, leaving 9 bases between the germline ends. CDR3 amino acids: CASSFTPATGELFF. For the CDR3, the DNA is TGTGCCAGCAGCTTTACTCCCGCCACCGGGGAGCTGTTTTTT.

This clonotype appeared many times. The V and J genes are TRBV18 and TRBJ2-3; 7 nucleotides line up with TRBD1. Germline V gene sequence: CDR1 KGHSH, CDR2 LQKENI. This CDR3 has 14 amino acids. The V and J ends lost 4 bases and 2 bases, in that order; junction bases with no gene match: 3. The CDR3 DNA follows: TGTGCCAGCTCACGACAGGGCATCACAGATACGCAGTATTTT. Protein product: CASSRQGITDTQYF. The full variable domain, its missing parts supplied by reference TRBV18 and TRBJ2-3, is NAGVMQNPRHLVRRRGQEARLRCSPMKGHSHVYWYRQLPEEGLKFMVYLQKENIIDESGMPKERFSAEFPKEGPSILRIQQVVRGDSAAYFCASSRQGITDTQYFGPGTRLTVL.

This clonotype was found a few times. The chain is built from TRBV10-3 and TRBJ1-5; 7 bases are shared with TRBD1. The CDR3 extends over 13 amino acids. Germline V gene sequence: CDR1 ENHRY, CDR2 SYGVKD. The trim removed 6 bases at V and 2 bases at J, leaving 1 base unmatched. CDR3 loop: CAIRDRGNQPQHF. CDR3 DNA: TGTGCCATCAGAGACAGGGGCAATCAGCCCCAGCATTTT.

This clonotype was seen ten or more times. The rearrangement joins TRBV20-1 to TRBJ2-7; 8 nucleotides line up with TRBD2. Germline V gives CDR1 DFQATT, CDR2 SNEGSKA (reference sequence). V lost 2 bases, J lost 3 bases, and 3 bases stayed unmatched. CDR3 length equals 13 residues. CDR3 in DNA: TGCAGTGCTAGAACTAGCGGACTCTACGAGCAGTACTTC. Its translation is CSARTSGLYEQYF.

V gene TRBV7-9 combines with J gene TRBJ2-1; 7 bases map to TRBD2. Germline V gene lookup returns CDR1 SEHNR and CDR2 FQNEAQ (reference sequence). V trimming: 2 bases; J trimming: 9 bases; junction bases outside the gene matches: 4. The CDR3 totals 13 residues. Here the CDR3 DNA reads TGTGCCAGCAGCTTAATGGAGCGGGGTGAGCAGTTCTTC. Residues: CASSLMERGEQFF.

This clonotype came up many times. CDR3 protein: CAWSVIWQQNSPLHF. As DNA, the CDR3 is TGTGCCTGGAGTGTCATCTGGCAGCAAAATTCACCCCTCCACTTT. This chain connects TRBV30 to TRBJ1-6; D is ambiguous. CDR3 length: 15 amino acids. Trimming took 0 bases from V and 7 from J, leaving 13 bases between them. The germline CDR1 and CDR2 sequences are GTSNPN and SVGIG (reference sequence). Supplemented by reference TRBV30 and TRBJ1-6, the full variable domain reads SQTIHQWPATLVQPVGSPLSLECTVEGTSNPNLYWYRQAAGRGLQLLFYSVGIGQISSEVPQNLSASRPQDRQFILSSKKLLLSDSGFYLCAWSVIWQQNSPLHFGNGTRLTVT.

The chain couples TRBV5-4 to TRBJ2-5, with 7 bases that match TRBD2. The CDR3 is made up of 15 amino acids. CDR1 and CDR2 from the germline V gene are SGHNT and YYREEE (reference sequence). J gave up 5 bases and V 0 bases, and 7 bases lay outside the gene matches. The CDR3 bases are TGTGCCAGCAGCTTGGCTGCGGGAGCGGGGGAGACCCAGTACTTC. The encoded protein is CASSLAAGAGETQYF.

This clonotype was observed a few times. This CDR3 reads CSAVGVGEQFF. The DNA for the CDR3 is TGCAGTGCTGTAGGCGTGGGGGAGCAGTTCTTC. This chain links TRBV20-1 with TRBJ2-1; D remains ambiguous. This CDR3 has 11 residues. V was clipped by 5 bases and J by 10 bases, with 12 bases between them. Germline CDR1 and CDR2: DFQATT and SNEGSKA (reference sequence).

This clonotype was detected a few times. The V gene is TRBV28, the J gene TRBJ2-5; D uncertain. V was clipped by 5 bases and J by 0 bases, with 19 bases between them. Germline V gene lookup returns CDR1 MDHEN and CDR2 SYDVKM. The CDR3 loop spans 17 amino acids. The CDR3 protein is CASSTWVKGLDQETQYF. The CDR3 DNA sequence: TGTGCCAGCAGTACCTGGGTGAAAGGCCTAGACCAAGAGACCCAGTACTTC.

This clonotype was observed a few times. The genes are TRBV24-1 and TRBJ1-4; 8 nucleotides align to TRBD1. The CDR3 consists of 17 residues. V lost 7 bases and J lost 0; bases outside the gene matches: 9. In germline, CDR1 is KGHDR, CDR2 SFDVKD. The CDR3 reads CATRDRGKEATNEKLFF. The DNA for the CDR3 is TGTGCCACCAGAGACAGGGGAAAGGAGGCAACTAATGAAAAACTGTTTTTT.

This clonotype has a count of ten or more. The V and J genes are TRBV20-1 and TRBJ2-7, with D perhaps matching TRBD2 (5 bases). With 1 base removed from V and 2 bases from J, the gap between germline ends came to 9 bases. Germline V gene lookup returns CDR1 DFQATT and CDR2 SNEGSKA (reference sequence). The CDR3 runs to 13 residues. Here the CDR3 reads CSARGPGTYEQYF. DNA of the CDR3: TGCAGTGCTAGAGGCCCGGGAACCTACGAGCAGTACTTC.

This clonotype turned up a few times. The chain combines TRBV5-6 with TRBJ2-1; 10 nucleotides align to TRBD2. The CDR3 totals 20 residues. The V segment lost 0 bases and the J segment 2 bases; nucleotides outside the gene matches: 14. Germline V gene sequence: CDR1 SGHDT, CDR2 YYEEEE. Here the CDR3 reads CASSLGPGASGSVTYNEQFF. Written as DNA, the CDR3 is TGTGCCAGCAGCTTGGGTCCCGGGGCTAGCGGGAGCGTAACCTACAATGAGCAGTTCTTC.

The chain carries TRBV4-1 and TRBJ2-1; D not certain. V was pared by 3 bases and J by 9 bases, with 18 bases between. The germline V gene has CDR1 MGHRA and CDR2 YSYEKL. The CDR3 extends over 15 amino acids. CDR3 in DNA: TGCGCCAGCAGCCAGGGCCAAAACGTCGTCAGTGAGCAGTTCTTC. Encoded protein: CASSQGQNVVSEQFF.

This clonotype has ten or more counts. This sequence joins TRBV28 and TRBJ1-5; D perhaps matches TRBD1 (5 bases). V gave up 3 bases and J gave up 3 bases, with 9 bases separating them. CDR1 and CDR2 from the germline V gene are MDHEN and SYDVKM. This CDR3 region has 14 residues. DNA for the CDR3: TGTGCCAGCAGTTTGGGGGACCTCAATCAGCCCCAGCATTTT. Amino acid sequence: CASSLGDLNQPQHF.

The chain carries TRBV27 and TRBJ2-1; 11 bases align to TRBD2. V shed 5 bases and J 10 bases; nucleotides not matched to a gene: 1. The CDR3 consists of 12 residues. CDR1 and CDR2 from the germline V gene are MNHEY and SMNVEV (reference sequence). The CDR3 loop reads CASSIAGGEQFF. The DNA for the CDR3 is TGTGCCAGCAGTATAGCGGGAGGGGAGCAGTTCTTC.

The J gene is TRBJ1-2, the V gene TRBV5-1, with TRBD1 identical over 10 bases. Germline V lookup: CDR1 SGHRS, CDR2 YFSETQ. Trimming at V came to 2 bases and at J to 7 bases, leaving 8 bases not matched to a gene. This CDR3 has 15 amino acids. CDR3: CASSFAGQGIRGYTF. The CDR3 DNA follows: TGCGCCAGCAGCTTCGCGGGACAGGGGATACGTGGCTACACCTTC.

The rearrangement links TRBV11-2 to TRBJ1-1, with TRBD1 as a possible D gene (5 bases). This CDR3 has 14 amino acids. The germline V gene has CDR1 SGHAT and CDR2 FQNNGV. V was clipped by 0 bases and J by 4 bases, with 9 bases between them. The CDR3 sequence is CASSLDPGATEAFF. In nucleotides, the CDR3 is TGTGCCAGCAGCTTAGATCCTGGGGCCACTGAAGCTTTCTTT.

The chain carries TRBV5-1 and TRBJ2-7; a possible D gene is TRBD1 (5 bases). The CDR3 sequence is 15 residues long. Germline loops: CDR1 SGHRS, CDR2 YFSETQ. Deletions cut 4 bases from V and 2 bases from J, with 16 bases between. The CDR3: CASSPRQRITYEQYF. In nucleotides, the CDR3 is TGCGCCAGCAGCCCACGACAGAGAATAACCTACGAGCAGTACTTC. Drawing the rest from reference TRBV5-1 and TRBJ2-7, the complete variable domain is KAGVTQTPRYLIKTRGQQVTLSCSPISGHRSVSWYQQTPGQGLQFLFEYFSETQRNKGNFPGRFSGRQFSNSRSEMNVSTLELGDSALYLCASSPRQRITYEQYFGPGTRLTVT.

This clonotype was counted between two and nine times. The rearrangement uses TRBV20-1 and TRBJ1-5, with 10 bases that match TRBD1. The ends lost 0 bases at V and 4 bases at J; junction bases unmatched: 3. Germline V lookup: CDR1 DFQATT, CDR2 SNEGSKA (reference sequence). The length of the CDR3 is 15 residues. The CDR3 DNA reads as TGCAGTGCTAGAGATGGGACAGGGGAAAATCAGCCCCAGCATTTT. The encoded protein is CSARDGTGENQPQHF.

The rearrangement uses TRBV7-9 and TRBJ2-7, with D unresolved. The V gene's germline CDR1 is SEHNR and CDR2 FQNEAQ (reference sequence). Trimming removed 4 bases from V and 2 bases from J, with 6 bases in between. The CDR3 runs 12 residues. The CDR3: CASSSFTYEQYF. CDR3 nucleotide sequence: TGTGCCAGCAGCTCGTTCACCTACGAGCAGTACTTC. Full variable domain (rest looked up from reference TRBV7-9 and TRBJ2-7): DTGVSQNPRHKITKRGQNVTFRCDPISEHNRLYWYRQTLGQGPEFLTYFQNEAQLEKSRLLSDRFSAERPKGSFSTLEIQRTEQGDSAMYLCASSSFTYEQYFGPGTRLTVT.

Ten or more counts support this clonotype. This chain joins TRBV18 and TRBJ2-7; D unclear. Trimming stripped 0 bases from V and 2 bases from J, with 11 bases between. This CDR3 has 15 amino acids. Germline-derived CDR1 and CDR2 are KGHSH and LQKENI. The chain's CDR3 is CASSPPMDGTYEQYF. CDR3 coding DNA: TGTGCCAGCTCACCACCTATGGACGGAACCTACGAGCAGTACTTC.

This clonotype was detected ten times or more. This sequence joins TRBV5-6 and TRBJ1-1, with D unresolved. Trimming cost V 4 bases and J 0 bases, with 7 bases left between them. Per the germline V gene, CDR1 is SGHDT and CDR2 is YYEEEE. The CDR3 is 13 residues long. In DNA form, the CDR3 reads TGTGCCAGCAGCCGGATCATGAACACTGAAGCTTTCTTT. It yields the protein CASSRIMNTEAFF.

The genes are TRBV12-3 or TRBV12-4 and TRBJ2-3; 8 nucleotides line up with TRBD2. CDR3 length: 15 amino acids. Trimming took 6 bases from V and 0 from J; bases not matched to a gene: 5. CDR3 amino acids: CASRGLAQSTDTQYF. CDR3 coding DNA: TGTGCCAGCAGAGGACTAGCCCAGAGCACAGATACGCAGTATTTT.

This clonotype was seen repeatedly, ten times or more. The chain couples TRBV2 to TRBJ2-7; 7 nucleotides line up with TRBD1. J was trimmed by 1 base and V by 5 bases; bases with no gene match: 5. The V gene's germline CDR1 is SNHLY and CDR2 FYNNEI. The CDR3 extends over 14 amino acids. Here the CDR3 DNA reads TGTGCCAGCAGTATGGGACAGACATCCTACGAGCAGTACTTC. Translation: CASSMGQTSYEQYF.

This clonotype was seen only a few times. The chain couples TRBV29-1 to TRBJ2-7; 10 bases match TRBD1. This CDR3 has 13 residues. Germline assignment: CDR1 SQVTM and CDR2 ANQGSEA. J was trimmed by 7 bases and V by 4 bases; bases with no gene match: 7. As DNA, the CDR3 is TGCAGCGTTGTTTGGACAGGGGGTTATGAGCAGTACTTC. It is translated as CSVVWTGGYEQYF.